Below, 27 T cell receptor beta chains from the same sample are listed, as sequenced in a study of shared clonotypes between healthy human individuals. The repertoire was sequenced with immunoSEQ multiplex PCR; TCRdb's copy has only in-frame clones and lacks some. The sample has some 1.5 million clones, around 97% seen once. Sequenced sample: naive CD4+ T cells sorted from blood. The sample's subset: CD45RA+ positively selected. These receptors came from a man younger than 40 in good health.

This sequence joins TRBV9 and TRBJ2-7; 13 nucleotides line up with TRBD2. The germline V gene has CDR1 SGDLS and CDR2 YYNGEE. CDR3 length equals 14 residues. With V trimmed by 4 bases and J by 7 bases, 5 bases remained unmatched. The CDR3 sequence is CASSRGLAGWEQYF. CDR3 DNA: TGTGCCAGCAGCAGGGGACTAGCGGGATGGGAGCAGTACTTC.

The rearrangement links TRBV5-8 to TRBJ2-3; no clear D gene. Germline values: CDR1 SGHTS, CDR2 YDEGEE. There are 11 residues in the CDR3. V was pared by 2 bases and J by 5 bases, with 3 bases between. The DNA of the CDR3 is TGTGCCAGCAGCTTCGGAGATACGCAGTATTTT. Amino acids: CASSFGDTQYF.

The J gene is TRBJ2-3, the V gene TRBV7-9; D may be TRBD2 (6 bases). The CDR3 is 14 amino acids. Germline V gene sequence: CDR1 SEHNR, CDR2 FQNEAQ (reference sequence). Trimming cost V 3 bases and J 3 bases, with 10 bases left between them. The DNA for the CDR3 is TGTGCCAGCAGCTTTTCGGGAGTAACAGATACGCAGTATTTT. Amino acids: CASSFSGVTDTQYF.

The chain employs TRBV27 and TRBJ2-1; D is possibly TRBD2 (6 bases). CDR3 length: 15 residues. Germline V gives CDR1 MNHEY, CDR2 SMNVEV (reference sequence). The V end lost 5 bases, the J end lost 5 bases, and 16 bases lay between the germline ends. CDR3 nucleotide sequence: TGTGCCAGCAGTCCCAGACGGAGGGCAGACAATGAGCAGTTCTTC. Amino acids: CASSPRRRADNEQFF.

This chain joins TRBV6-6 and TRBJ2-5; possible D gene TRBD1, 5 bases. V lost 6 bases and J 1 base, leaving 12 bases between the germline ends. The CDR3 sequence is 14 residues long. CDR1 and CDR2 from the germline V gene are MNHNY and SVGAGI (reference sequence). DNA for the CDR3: TGTGCCAGCAGCCGGACAAGAGGCCAAGAGACCCAGTACTTC. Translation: CASSRTRGQETQYF.

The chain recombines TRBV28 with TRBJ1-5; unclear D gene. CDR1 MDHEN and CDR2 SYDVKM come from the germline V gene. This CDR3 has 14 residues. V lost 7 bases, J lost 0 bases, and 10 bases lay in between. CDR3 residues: CASTTASSNQPQHF. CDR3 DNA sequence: TGTGCCAGCACTACAGCTTCTAGCAATCAGCCCCAGCATTTT.

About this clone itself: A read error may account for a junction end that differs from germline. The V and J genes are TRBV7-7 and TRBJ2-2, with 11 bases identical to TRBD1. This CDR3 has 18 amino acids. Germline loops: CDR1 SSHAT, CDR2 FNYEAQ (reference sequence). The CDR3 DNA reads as TGTGCTAGCAGCTTAGTGCGGACAGGGGGCCAGAACACCGGGGAGCTGTTTTTT. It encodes CASSLVRTGGQNTGELFF.

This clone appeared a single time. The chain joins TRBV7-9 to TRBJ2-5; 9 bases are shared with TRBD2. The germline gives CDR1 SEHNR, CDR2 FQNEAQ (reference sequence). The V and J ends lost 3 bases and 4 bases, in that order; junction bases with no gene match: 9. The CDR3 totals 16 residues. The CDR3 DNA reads TGTGCCAGCAGCTTGGGACTAGCAGATGAAGGAGAGACCCAGTACTTC. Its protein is CASSLGLADEGETQYF.

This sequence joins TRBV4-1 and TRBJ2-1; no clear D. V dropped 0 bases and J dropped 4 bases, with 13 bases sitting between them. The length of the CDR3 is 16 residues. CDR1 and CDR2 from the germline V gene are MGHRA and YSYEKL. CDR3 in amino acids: CASSQDPRRAYNEQFF. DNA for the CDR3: TGCGCCAGCAGCCAAGACCCGAGGAGAGCTTACAATGAGCAGTTCTTC.

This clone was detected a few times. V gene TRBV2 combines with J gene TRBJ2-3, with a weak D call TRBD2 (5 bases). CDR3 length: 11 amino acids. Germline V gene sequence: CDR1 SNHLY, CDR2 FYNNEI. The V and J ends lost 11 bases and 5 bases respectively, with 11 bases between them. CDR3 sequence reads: CAGAVQDTQYF. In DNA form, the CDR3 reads TGTGCCGGAGCGGTTCAAGATACGCAGTATTTT.

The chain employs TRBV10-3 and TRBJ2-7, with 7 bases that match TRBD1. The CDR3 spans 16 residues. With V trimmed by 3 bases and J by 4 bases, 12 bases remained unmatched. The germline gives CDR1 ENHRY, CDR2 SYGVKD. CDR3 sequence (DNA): TGTGCCATCAGTGACCCTTCCCAGACAGGGTCGTACGAGCAGTACTTC. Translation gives CAISDPSQTGSYEQYF.

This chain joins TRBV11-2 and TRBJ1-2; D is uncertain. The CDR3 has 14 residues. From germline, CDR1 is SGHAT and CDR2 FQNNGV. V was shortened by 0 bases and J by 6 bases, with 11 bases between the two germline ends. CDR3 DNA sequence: TGTGCCAGCAGCTTAGATTCGGTATCGAATGGCTACACCTTC. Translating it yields CASSLDSVSNGYTF.

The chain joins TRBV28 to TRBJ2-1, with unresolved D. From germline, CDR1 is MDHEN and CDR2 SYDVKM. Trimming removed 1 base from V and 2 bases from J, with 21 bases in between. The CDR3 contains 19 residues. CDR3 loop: CASSLFYGSTTEPYNEQFF. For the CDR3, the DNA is TGTGCCAGCAGTTTATTTTACGGATCCACTACGGAGCCCTACAATGAGCAGTTCTTC.

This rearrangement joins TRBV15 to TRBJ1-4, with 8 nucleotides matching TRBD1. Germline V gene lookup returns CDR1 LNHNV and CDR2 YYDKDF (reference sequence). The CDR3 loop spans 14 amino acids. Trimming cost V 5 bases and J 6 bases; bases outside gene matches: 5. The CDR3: CATSRQGADEKLFF. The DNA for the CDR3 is TGTGCCACCAGCCGTCAGGGGGCGGATGAAAAACTGTTTTTT.

CDR3 sequence reads: CASSAGTGPPNQPQHF. The CDR3 nucleotides are TGCGCCAGCAGCGCCGGGACAGGACCCCCAAATCAGCCCCAGCATTTT. The chain joins TRBV5-1 to TRBJ1-5; the match to TRBD1 covers 8 bases. V dropped 4 bases and J dropped 4; count of bases not matched to a gene: 10. CDR1 SGHRS and CDR2 YFSETQ come from the germline V gene. The CDR3 consists of 16 residues. The full variable domain, with the rest looked up from reference TRBV5-1 and TRBJ1-5, is KAGVTQTPRYLIKTRGQQVTLSCSPISGHRSVSWYQQTPGQGLQFLFEYFSETQRNKGNFPGRFSGRQFSNSRSEMNVSTLELGDSALYLCASSAGTGPPNQPQHFGDGTRLSIL.

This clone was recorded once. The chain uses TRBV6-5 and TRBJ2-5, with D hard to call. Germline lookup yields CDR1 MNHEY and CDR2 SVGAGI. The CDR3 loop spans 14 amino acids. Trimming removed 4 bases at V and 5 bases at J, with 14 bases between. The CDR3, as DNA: TGTGCCAGCAGTTTCGGACGGTTCTCGGAGACCCAGTACTTC. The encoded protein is CASSFGRFSETQYF.

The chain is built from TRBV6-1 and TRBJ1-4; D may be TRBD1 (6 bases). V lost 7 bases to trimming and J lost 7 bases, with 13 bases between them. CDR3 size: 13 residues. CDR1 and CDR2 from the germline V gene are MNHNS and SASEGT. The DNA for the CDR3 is TGTGCCAGCACGTGGGGGCGGGGTGAAAAACTGTTTTTT. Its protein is CASTWGRGEKLFF.

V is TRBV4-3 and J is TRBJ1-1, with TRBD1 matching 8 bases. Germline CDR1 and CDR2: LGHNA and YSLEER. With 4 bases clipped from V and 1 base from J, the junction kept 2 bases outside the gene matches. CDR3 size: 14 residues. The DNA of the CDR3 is TGCGCCAGCAGCCGGGGACAGGCGAACACTGAAGCTTTCTTT. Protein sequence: CASSRGQANTEAFF.

CDR3 protein: CASAPEYNEQFF. The CDR3 region has the DNA TGTGCTAGTGCCCCCGAATACAATGAGCAGTTCTTC. This chain joins TRBV12-5 and TRBJ2-1; D is uncertain. Trimming stripped 7 bases from V and 4 bases from J, with 8 bases between. In germline, CDR1 is LGHNT, CDR2 FRNRAP. This CDR3 has 12 residues. The full variable domain, in which reference TRBV12-5 and TRBJ2-1 provide the parts outside the CDR3, is DARVTQTPRHKVTEMGQEVTMRCQPILGHNTVFWYRQTMMQGLELLAYFRNRAPLDDSGMPKDRFSAEMPDATLATLKIQPSEPRDSAVYFCASAPEYNEQFFGPGTRLTVL.

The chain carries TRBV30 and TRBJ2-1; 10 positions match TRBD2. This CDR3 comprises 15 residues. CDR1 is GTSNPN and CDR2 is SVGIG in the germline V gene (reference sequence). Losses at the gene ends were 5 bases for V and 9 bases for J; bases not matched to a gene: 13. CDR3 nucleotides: TGTGCCTGGGCCCCTCATCTAGCGGGAGTCCCTGAGCAGTTCTTC. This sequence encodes CAWAPHLAGVPEQFF.

The CDR3 protein is CASTVQGEQYF. Here the CDR3 DNA reads TGTGCCAGCACCGTGCAGGGGGAGCAGTACTTC. The V call is TRBV28, the J call TRBJ2-7; D is possibly TRBD1 (6 bases). CDR1 MDHEN and CDR2 SYDVKM come from the germline V gene. CDR3 length equals 11 residues. The germline V and J ends were trimmed by 7 bases and 7 bases, with 11 bases remaining between them.

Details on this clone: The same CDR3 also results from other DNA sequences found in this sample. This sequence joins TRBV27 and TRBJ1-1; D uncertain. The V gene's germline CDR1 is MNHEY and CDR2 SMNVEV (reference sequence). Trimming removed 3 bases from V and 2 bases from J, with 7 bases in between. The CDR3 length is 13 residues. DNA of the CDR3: TGTGCCAGCAGTTTCCGACTCAACACTGAAGCTTTCTTT. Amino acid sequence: CASSFRLNTEAFF.

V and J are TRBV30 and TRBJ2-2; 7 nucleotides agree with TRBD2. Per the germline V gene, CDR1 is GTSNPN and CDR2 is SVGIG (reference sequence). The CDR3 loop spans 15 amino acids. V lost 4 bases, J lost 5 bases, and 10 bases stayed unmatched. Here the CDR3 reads CAWTRHRGGTGELFF. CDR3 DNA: TGTGCCTGGACCCGACACCGCGGGGGAACCGGGGAGCTGTTTTTT.

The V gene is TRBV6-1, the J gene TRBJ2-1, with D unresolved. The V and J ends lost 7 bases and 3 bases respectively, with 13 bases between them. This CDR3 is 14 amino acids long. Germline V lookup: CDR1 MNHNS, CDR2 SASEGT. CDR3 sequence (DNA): TGTGCCAGCACCCCCGTGGGGTTCTACAATGAGCAGTTCTTC. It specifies CASTPVGFYNEQFF.

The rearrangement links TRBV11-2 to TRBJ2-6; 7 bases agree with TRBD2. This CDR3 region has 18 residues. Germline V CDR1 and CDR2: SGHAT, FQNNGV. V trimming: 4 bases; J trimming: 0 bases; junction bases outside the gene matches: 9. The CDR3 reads CASSSPRGSDSGANVLTF. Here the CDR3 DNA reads TGTGCCAGCAGCTCACCGCGGGGGTCTGACTCTGGGGCCAACGTCCTGACTTTC.

For the CDR3, the DNA is TGTGCCAGCAGCGGCAGACAGGGAACAGATACGCAGTATTTT. Translated: CASSGRQGTDTQYF. The genes are TRBV11-2 and TRBJ2-3, with 7 bases fitting TRBD1. J gave up 3 bases and V 5 bases, and 5 bases lay outside the gene matches. Germline values: CDR1 SGHAT, CDR2 FQNNGV. This CDR3 spans 14 amino acids. Variable domain in full (rest from reference TRBV11-2 and TRBJ2-3): EAGVAQSPRYKIIEKRQSVAFWCNPISGHATLYWYQQILGQGPKLLIQFQNNGVVDDSQLPKDRFSAERLKGVDSTLKIQPAKLEDSAVYLCASSGRQGTDTQYFGPGTRLTVL.

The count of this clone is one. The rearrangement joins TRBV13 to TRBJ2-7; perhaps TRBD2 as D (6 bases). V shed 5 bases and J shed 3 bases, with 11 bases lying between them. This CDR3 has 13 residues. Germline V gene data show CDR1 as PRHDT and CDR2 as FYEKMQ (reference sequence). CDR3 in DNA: TGTGCCAGCAGCCCCCGGAGGGGCTACGAGCAGTACTTC. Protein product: CASSPRRGYEQYF.